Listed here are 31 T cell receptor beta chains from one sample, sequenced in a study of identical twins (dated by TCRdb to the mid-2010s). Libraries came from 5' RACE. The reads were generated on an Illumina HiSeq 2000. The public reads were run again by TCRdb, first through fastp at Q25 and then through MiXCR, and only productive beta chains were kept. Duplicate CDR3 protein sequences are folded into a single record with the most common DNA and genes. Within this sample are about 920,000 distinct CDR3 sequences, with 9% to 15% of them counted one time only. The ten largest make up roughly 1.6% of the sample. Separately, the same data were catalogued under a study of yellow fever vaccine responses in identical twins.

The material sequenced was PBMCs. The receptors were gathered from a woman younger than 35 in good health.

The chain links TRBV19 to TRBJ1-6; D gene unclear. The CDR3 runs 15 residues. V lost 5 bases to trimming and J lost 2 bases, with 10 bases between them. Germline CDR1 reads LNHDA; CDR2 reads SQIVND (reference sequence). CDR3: CASSDGRAYNSPLHF. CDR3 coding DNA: TGTGCCAGTAGTGACGGAAGGGCCTATAATTCACCCCTCCACTTT.

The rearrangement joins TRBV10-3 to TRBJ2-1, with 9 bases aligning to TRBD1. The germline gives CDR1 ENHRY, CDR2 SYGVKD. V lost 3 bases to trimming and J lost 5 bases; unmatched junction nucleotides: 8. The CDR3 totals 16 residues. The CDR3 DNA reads TGTGCCATCAGTGATCAACAGGGGGCGGGAGACAATGAGCAGTTCTTC. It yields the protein CAISDQQGAGDNEQFF.

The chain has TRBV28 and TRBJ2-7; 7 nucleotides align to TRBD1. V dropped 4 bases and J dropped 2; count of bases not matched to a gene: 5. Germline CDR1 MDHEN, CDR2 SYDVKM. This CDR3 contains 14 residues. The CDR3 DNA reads TGTGCCAGCAGTTCACCCGGGACAGCCTACGAGCAGTACTTC. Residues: CASSSPGTAYEQYF.

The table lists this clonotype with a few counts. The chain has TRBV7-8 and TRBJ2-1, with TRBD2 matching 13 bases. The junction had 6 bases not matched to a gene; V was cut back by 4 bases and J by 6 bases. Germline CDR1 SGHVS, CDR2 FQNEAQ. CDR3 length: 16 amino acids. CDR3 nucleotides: TGTGCCAGCAGCTCCAGAACTAGCGGGGGGGCCAATGAGCAGTTCTTC. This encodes CASSSRTSGGANEQFF.

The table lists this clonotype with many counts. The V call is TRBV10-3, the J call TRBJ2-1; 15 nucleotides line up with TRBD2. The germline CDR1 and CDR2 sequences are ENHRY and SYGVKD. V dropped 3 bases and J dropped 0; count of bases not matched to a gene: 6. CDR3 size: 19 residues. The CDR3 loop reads CAISESGTSGGTSYNEQFF. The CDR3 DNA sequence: TGTGCCATCAGTGAATCTGGGACTAGCGGGGGGACCTCCTACAATGAGCAGTTCTTC.

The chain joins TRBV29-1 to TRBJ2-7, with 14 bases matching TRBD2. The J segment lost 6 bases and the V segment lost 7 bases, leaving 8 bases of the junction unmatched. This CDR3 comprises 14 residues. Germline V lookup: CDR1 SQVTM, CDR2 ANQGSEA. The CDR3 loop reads CSAGTSGSRPEQYF. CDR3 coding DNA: TGCAGCGCTGGGACTAGCGGGAGTAGACCCGAGCAGTACTTC.

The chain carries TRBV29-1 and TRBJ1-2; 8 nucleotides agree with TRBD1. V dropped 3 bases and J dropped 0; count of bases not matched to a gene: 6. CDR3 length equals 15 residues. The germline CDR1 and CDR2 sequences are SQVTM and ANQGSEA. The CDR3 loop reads CSVEDRAATNYGYTF. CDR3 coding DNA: TGCAGCGTTGAGGACAGGGCCGCCACTAACTATGGCTACACCTTC.

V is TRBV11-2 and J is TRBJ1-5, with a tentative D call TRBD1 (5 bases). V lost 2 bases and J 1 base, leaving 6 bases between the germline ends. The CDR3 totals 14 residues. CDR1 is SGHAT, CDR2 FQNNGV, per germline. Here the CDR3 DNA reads TGTGCCAGCAGCTTATGGGGGAGCAATCAGCCCCAGCATTTT. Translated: CASSLWGSNQPQHF.

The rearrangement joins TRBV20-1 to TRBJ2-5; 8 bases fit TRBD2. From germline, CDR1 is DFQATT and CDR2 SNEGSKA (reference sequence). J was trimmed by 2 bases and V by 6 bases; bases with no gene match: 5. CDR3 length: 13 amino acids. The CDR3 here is CSANSGAQETQYF. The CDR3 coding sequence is TGCAGTGCCAATAGCGGGGCGCAAGAGACCCAGTACTTC.

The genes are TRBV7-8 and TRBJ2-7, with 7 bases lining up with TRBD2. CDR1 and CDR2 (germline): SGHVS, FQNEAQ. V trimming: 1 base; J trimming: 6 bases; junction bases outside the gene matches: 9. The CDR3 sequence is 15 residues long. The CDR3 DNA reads TGTGCCAGCAGCTTAGTGGGAGGGCCCTCCAGCGAGCAGTACTTC. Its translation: CASSLVGGPSSEQYF.

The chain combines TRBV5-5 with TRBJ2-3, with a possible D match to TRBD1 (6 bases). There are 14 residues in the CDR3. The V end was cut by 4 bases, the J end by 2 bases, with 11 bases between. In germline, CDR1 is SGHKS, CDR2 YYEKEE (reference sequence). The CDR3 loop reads CASSITGYTDTQYF. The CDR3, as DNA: TGTGCCAGCAGCATCACAGGGTACACAGATACGCAGTATTTT. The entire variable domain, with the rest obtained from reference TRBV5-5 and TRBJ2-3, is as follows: DAGVTQSPTHLIKTRGQQVTLRCSPISGHKSVSWYQQVLGQGPQFIFQYYEKEERGRGNFPDRFSARQFPNYSSELNVNALLLGDSALYLCASSITGYTDTQYFGPGTRLTVL.

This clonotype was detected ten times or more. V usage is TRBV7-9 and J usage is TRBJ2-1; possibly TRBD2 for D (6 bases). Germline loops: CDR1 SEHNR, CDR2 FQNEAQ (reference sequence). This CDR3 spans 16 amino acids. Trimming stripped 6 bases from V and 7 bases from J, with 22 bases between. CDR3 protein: CASSSTWGGRDNEQFF. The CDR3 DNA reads TGTGCCAGCAGTTCAACCTGGGGAGGCAGAGATAATGAGCAGTTCTTC.

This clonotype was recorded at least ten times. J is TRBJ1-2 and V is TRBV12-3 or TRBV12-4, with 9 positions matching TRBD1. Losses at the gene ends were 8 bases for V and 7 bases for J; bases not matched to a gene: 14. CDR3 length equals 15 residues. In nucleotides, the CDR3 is TGTGCCAGCGGGCCTACAGGGGGCGCAGGGTCTGGCTACACCTTC. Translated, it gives CASGPTGGAGSGYTF.

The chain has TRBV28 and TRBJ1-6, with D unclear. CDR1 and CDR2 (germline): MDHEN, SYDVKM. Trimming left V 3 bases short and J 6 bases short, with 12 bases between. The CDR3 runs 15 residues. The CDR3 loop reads CASSFPWVINSPLHF. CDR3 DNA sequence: TGTGCCAGCAGTTTTCCCTGGGTGATTAATTCACCCCTCCACTTT.

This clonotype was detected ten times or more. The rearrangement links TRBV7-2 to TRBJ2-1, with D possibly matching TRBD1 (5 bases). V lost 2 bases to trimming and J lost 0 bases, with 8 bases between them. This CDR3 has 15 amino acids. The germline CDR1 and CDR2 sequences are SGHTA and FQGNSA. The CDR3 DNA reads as TGTGCCAGCAGCTTACCCAGGGACTCCTACAATGAGCAGTTCTTC. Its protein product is CASSLPRDSYNEQFF.

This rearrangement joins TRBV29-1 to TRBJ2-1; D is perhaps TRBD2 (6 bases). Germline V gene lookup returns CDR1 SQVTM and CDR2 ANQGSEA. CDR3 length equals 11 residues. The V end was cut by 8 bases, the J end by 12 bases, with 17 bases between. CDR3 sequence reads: CSSYGAGWQFF. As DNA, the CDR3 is TGCAGCTCATATGGGGCGGGGTGGCAGTTCTTC.

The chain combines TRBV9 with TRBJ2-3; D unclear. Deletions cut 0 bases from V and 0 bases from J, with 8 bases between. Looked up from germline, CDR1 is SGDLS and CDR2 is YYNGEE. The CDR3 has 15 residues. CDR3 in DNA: TGTGCCAGCAGCGTAGGATACAGTAGCACAGATACGCAGTATTTT. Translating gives CASSVGYSSTDTQYF. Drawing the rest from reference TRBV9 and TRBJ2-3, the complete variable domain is DSGVTQTPKHLITATGQRVTLRCSPRSGDLSVYWYQQSLDQGLQFLIQYYNGEERAKGNILERFSAQQFPDLHSELNLSSLELGDSALYFCASSVGYSSTDTQYFGPGTRLTVL.

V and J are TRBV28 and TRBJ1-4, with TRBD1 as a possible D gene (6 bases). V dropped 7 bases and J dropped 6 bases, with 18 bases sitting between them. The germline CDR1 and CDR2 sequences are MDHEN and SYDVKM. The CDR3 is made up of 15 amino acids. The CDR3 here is CASTLNRGRHEKLFF. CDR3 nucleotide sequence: TGTGCCAGCACATTAAACCGGGGGCGCCATGAAAAACTGTTTTTT.

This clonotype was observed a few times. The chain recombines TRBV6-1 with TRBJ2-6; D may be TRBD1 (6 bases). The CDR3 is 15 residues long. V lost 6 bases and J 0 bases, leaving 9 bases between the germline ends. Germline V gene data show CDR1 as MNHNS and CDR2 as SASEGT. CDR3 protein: CASRGAHSGANVLTF. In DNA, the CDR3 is TGTGCCAGCAGGGGGGCTCACTCTGGGGCCAACGTCCTGACTTTC.

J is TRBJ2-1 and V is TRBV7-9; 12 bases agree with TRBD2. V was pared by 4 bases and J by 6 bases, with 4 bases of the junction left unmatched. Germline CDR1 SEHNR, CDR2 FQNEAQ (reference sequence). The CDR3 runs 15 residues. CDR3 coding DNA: TGTGCCAGCAGCTCTAGCGGGGGGGCTTTCAATGAGCAGTTCTTC. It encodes CASSSSGGAFNEQFF.

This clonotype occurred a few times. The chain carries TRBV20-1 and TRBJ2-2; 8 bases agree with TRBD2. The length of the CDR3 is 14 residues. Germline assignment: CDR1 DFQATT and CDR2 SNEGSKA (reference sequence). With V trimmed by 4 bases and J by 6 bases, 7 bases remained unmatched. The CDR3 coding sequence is TGCAGTGCTACCAGCGGGGGTGGGGCCGGGGAGCTGTTTTTT. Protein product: CSATSGGGAGELFF.

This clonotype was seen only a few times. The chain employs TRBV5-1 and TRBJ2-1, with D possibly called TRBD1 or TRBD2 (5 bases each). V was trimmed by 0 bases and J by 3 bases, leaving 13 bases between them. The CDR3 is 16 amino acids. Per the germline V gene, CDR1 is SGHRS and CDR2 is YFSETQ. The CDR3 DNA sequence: TGCGCCAGCAGCTTGGGAGGGGAGTACGGCTACAATGAGCAGTTCTTC. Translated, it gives CASSLGGEYGYNEQFF.

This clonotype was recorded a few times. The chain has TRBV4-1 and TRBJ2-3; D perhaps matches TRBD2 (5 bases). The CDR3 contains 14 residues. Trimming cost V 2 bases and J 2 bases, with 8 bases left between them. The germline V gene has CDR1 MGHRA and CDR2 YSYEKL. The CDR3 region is CASSQTRDTDTQYF. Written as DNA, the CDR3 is TGCGCCAGCAGCCAAACTAGGGACACAGATACGCAGTATTTT.

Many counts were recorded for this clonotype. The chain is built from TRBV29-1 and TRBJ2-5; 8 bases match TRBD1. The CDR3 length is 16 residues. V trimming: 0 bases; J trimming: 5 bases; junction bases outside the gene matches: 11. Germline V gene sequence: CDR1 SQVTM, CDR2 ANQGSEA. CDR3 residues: CSVEEARTGTGETQYF. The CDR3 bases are TGCAGCGTTGAAGAGGCTAGGACAGGGACCGGGGAGACCCAGTACTTC.

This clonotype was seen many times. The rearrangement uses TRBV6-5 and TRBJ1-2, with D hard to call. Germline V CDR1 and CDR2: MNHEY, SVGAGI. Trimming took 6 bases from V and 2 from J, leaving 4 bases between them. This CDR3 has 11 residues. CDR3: CASRMNYGYTF. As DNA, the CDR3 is TGTGCCAGCAGAATGAACTATGGCTACACCTTC.

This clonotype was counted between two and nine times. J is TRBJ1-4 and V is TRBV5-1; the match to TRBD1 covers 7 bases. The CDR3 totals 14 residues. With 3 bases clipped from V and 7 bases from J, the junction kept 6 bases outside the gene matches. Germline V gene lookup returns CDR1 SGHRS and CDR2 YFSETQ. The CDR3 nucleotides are TGCGCCAGCAGCTCCGACAGGGAGGGTGAAAAACTGTTTTTT. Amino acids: CASSSDREGEKLFF.

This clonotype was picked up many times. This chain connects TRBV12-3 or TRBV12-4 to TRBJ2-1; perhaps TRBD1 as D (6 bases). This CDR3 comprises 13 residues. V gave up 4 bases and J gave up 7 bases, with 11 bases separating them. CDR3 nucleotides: TGTGCCAGCAGTTCGGGCAGGGGAAATGAGCAGTTCTTC. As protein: CASSSGRGNEQFF.

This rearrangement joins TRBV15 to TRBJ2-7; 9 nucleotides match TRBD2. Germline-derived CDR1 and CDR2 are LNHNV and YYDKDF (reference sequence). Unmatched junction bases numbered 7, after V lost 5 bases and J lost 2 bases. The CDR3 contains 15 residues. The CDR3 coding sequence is TGTGCCACCAGCCAGGCCGGGACTAGCCCCTACGAGCAGTACTTC. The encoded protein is CATSQAGTSPYEQYF.

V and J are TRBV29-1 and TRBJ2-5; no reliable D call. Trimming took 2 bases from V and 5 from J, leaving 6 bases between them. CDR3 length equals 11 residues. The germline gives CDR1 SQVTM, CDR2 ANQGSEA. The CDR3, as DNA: TGCAGCGTTGAAAGTTTTGAGACCCAGTACTTC. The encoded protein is CSVESFETQYF.

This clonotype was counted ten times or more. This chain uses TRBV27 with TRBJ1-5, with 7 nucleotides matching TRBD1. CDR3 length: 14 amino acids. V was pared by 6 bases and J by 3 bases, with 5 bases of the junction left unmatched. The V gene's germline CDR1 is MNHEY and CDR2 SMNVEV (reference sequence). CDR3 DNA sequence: TGTGCCAGCAGACGGGGACAGAACAATCAGCCCCAGCATTTT. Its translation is CASRRGQNNQPQHF.

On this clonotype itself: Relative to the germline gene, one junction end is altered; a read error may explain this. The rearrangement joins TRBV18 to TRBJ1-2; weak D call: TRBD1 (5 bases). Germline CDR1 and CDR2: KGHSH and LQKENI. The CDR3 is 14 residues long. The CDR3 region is CPSSPPGQGYGYTF. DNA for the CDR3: TGTCCCAGCTCACCACCGGGTCAGGGCTATGGCTACACCTTC.